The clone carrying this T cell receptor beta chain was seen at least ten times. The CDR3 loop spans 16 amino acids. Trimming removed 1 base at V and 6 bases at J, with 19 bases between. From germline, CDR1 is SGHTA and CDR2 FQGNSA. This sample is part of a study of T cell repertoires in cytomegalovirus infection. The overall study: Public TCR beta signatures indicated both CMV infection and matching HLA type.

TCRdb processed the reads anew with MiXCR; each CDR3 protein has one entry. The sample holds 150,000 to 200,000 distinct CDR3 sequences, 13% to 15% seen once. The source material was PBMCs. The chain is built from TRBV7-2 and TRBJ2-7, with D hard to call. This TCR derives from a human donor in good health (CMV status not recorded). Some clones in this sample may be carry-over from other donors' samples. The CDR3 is CASSLDGWARPPEQYF. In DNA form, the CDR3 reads TGTGCCAGCAGCTTAGATGGATGGGCTAGACCCCCCGAGCAGTACTTC.